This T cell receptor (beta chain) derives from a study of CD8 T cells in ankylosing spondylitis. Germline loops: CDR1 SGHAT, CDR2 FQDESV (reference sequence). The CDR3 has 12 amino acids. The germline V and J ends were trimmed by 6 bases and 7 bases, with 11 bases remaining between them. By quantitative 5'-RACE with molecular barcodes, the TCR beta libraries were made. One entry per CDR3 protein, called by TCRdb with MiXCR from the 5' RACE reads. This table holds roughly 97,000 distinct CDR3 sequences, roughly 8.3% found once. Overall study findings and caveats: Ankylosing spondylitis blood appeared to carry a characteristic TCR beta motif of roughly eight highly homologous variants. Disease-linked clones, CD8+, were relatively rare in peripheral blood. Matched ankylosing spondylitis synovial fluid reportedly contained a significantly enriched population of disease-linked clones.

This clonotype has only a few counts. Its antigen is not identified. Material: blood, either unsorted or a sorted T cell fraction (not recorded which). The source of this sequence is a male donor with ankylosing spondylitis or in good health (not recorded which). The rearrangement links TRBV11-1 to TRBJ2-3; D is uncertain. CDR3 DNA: TGTGCCAGCAGTCGTAAAGATTATACGCAGTATTTT. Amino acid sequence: CASSRKDYTQYF.